This entry lists 14 T cell receptor beta chains sequenced from one sample in a study of identical twins. TCRdb reprocessed the 5' RACE reads with MiXCR, giving one entry per CDR3 protein. The sample shows hundreds of thousands of distinct CDR3 sequences, roughly 20% of them seen only once. The same sample was also used in a study of T cells expressing NK-cell markers.

The sample comprised PBMCs. Receptor source: a woman aged 18-29 years in good health.

V usage is TRBV27 and J usage is TRBJ2-3; D remains unclear. Germline V gene lookup returns CDR1 MNHEY and CDR2 SMNVEV (reference sequence). With 2 bases removed from V and 2 bases from J, the gap between germline ends came to 8 bases. This CDR3 region has 14 residues. CDR3 loop: CASSLESNTDTQYF. DNA for the CDR3: TGTGCCAGCAGTTTAGAGTCCAACACAGATACGCAGTATTTT.

V gene TRBV14 combines with J gene TRBJ1-5; weak D call: TRBD1 (6 bases). V lost 2 bases and J 6 bases, leaving 14 bases between the germline ends. CDR1 and CDR2 (germline): SGHDN, FVKESK. CDR3 length: 15 residues. In nucleotides, the CDR3 is TGTGCCAGCAGCCAATCGGGGGCCGGTTTTCAGCCCCAGCATTTT. Translation: CASSQSGAGFQPQHF.

The rearrangement links TRBV7-8 to TRBJ2-2; D possibly corresponds to TRBD1 (6 bases). The CDR3 totals 16 residues. Trimming left V 2 bases short and J 2 bases short, with 12 bases between. Germline V gives CDR1 SGHVS, CDR2 FQNEAQ. CDR3 nucleotide sequence: TGTGCCAGCAGCTTATATCGGACAGCAAACACCGGGGAGCTGTTTTTT. It specifies CASSLYRTANTGELFF. Full variable domain (missing parts from reference TRBV7-8 and TRBJ2-2): GAGVSQSPRYKVAKRGQDVALRCDPISGHVSLFWYQQALGQGPEFLTYFQNEAQLDKSGLPSDRFFAERPEGSVSTLKIQRTQQEDSAVYLCASSLYRTANTGELFFGEGSRLTVL.

This clonotype was counted a single time. This chain connects TRBV25-1 to TRBJ2-7; D unresolved. This CDR3 has 13 amino acids. Germline values: CDR1 MGHDK, CDR2 SYGVNS. The V gene lost 7 bases and the J gene lost 1 base, with 11 bases spanning the gap. The CDR3 DNA reads TGTGCCAGCAAAGAGGCAGGATCCTACGAGCAGTACTTC. It encodes CASKEAGSYEQYF.

The V and J genes are TRBV6-1 and TRBJ2-5, with TRBD2 matching over 11 bases. The junction had 13 bases not matched to a gene; V was cut back by 8 bases and J by 5 bases. The germline V gene has CDR1 MNHNS and CDR2 SASEGT. This CDR3 spans 16 amino acids. CDR3 DNA sequence: TGTGCCAGCCACCGTTTTAGCGGGGGGGCCCGGGAGACCCAGTACTTC. This gives the protein CASHRFSGGARETQYF.

V usage is TRBV12-3 or TRBV12-4 and J usage is TRBJ2-2, with D possibly being TRBD2 (5 bases). Trimming stripped 10 bases from V and 1 base from J, with 16 bases between. The CDR3 totals 15 residues. The CDR3 loop reads CANSFGEGNTGELFF. In nucleotides, the CDR3 is TGTGCCAACAGCTTCGGAGAGGGGAACACCGGGGAGCTGTTTTTT.

This clonotype appeared a few times. This sequence joins TRBV5-1 and TRBJ2-3, with D perhaps given as TRBD1 or TRBD2 (5 bases each). Per germline, CDR1 SGHRS and CDR2 YFSETQ. Trimming removed 2 bases from V and 2 bases from J, with 21 bases in between. This CDR3 region has 18 residues. The CDR3 spells CASSFRGMAFGATDTQYF. The CDR3 nucleotides read TGCGCCAGCAGCTTCAGAGGGATGGCCTTTGGGGCCACAGATACGCAGTATTTT.

This clonotype appeared many times. The chain combines TRBV12-3 or TRBV12-4 with TRBJ1-5; 7 bases align to TRBD1. J lost 5 bases, V lost 6 bases, and 13 bases had no gene match. There are 16 residues in the CDR3. CDR3 region: CASRDNDRDPYQPQHF. CDR3 nucleotide sequence: TGTGCCAGCAGGGACAATGACAGGGACCCTTATCAGCCCCAGCATTTT.

V gene TRBV10-2 combines with J gene TRBJ2-7; no reliable D call. The V gene lost 4 bases and the J gene lost 8 bases, with 18 bases spanning the gap. Looked up from germline, CDR1 is WSHSY and CDR2 is SAAADI. This CDR3 is built from 14 residues. The CDR3 sequence is CASSVDHPSDKQYF. CDR3 DNA sequence: TGCGCCAGCAGTGTAGACCACCCGAGCGACAAGCAGTACTTC.

This chain links TRBV20-1 with TRBJ2-7; no reliable D call. Germline V gives CDR1 DFQATT, CDR2 SNEGSKA (reference sequence). V lost 6 bases and J lost 6, with 18 bases in between. The CDR3 runs to 13 residues. The CDR3 DNA sequence: TGCAGTGCCGCGGACGTTTTGGTCACCGAGCAGTACTTC. This sequence encodes CSAADVLVTEQYF.

This clonotype was counted only a few times. The V call is TRBV20-1, the J call TRBJ2-7, with 9 nucleotides matching TRBD1. CDR3 length: 12 amino acids. The V and J ends lost 6 bases and 5 bases, in that order; junction bases with no gene match: 5. CDR1 and CDR2 (germline): DFQATT, SNEGSKA (reference sequence). CDR3 residues: CSARTGVDEQYF. The CDR3 bases are TGCAGTGCCAGGACAGGGGTCGACGAGCAGTACTTC.

The rearrangement joins TRBV9 to TRBJ1-2; possible D gene TRBD1, 5 bases. V dropped 0 bases and J dropped 6 bases, with 12 bases sitting between them. The germline V gene has CDR1 SGDLS and CDR2 YYNGEE. CDR3 length: 14 amino acids. The CDR3 loop is CASSVAGGVNGYTF. The CDR3 nucleotides read TGTGCCAGCAGCGTAGCGGGAGGGGTTAATGGCTACACCTTC.

The CDR3 here is CASSVEVGNTEAFF. DNA of the CDR3: TGTGCCAGCAGCGTAGAGGTCGGTAACACTGAAGCTTTCTTT. V is TRBV9 and J is TRBJ1-1; no firm D call. Germline V gene data show CDR1 as SGDLS and CDR2 as YYNGEE. The CDR3 has 14 residues. With 0 bases removed from V and 2 bases from J, the gap between germline ends came to 8 bases.

This clonotype appeared a few times. V is TRBV11-2 and J is TRBJ2-1, with no clear D. V gave up 4 bases and J gave up 9 bases, with 13 bases separating them. Germline V lookup: CDR1 SGHAT, CDR2 FQNNGV. The CDR3 is 13 amino acids. CDR3 sequence reads: CASSSLVSSEQFF. CDR3 bases: TGTGCCAGCAGCTCCTTGGTCTCTTCTGAGCAGTTCTTC.